Listed below are T cell receptor beta chains from one sample, sequenced in a study of prognosis after radiotherapy for stage I lung cancer. TCRdb reanalysed the multiplex PCR reads using MiXCR and keeps one entry per CDR3 protein. This table has 25,000 to 30,000 distinct CDR3 sequences, 35% to 50% appearing once. The specimen comprised PBMCs, sampled before or after stereotactic body radiation therapy (not recorded which). All receptors derive from a donor older than 45 with non-small cell lung cancer. Both conserved end residues are part of each CDR3. Each record gives: clone size, V gene, J gene, D gene, CDR3 protein, CDR3 DNA. A D gene is named only where the DNA matches it firmly. Clone size, where shown, is once, few, many, or a class for clones that have expanded.

>few|TRBV11-3|TRBJ1-2|.
CASSLEIGDPKGYTF
TGTGCCAGCAGCTTAGAAATTGGGGATCCTAAAGGCTACACCTTC
>.|TRBV12-5|TRBJ2-1|.
CASGLGPGRGNEQFF
TGTGCTAGTGGTTTGGGACCCGGGAGAGGCAATGAGCAGTTCTTC
>many|TRBV11-2|TRBJ2-3|.
CASSLDLRASFTDTQYF
TGTGCCAGCAGCTTAGATTTGAGGGCGTCTTTCACAGATACGCAGTATTTT
>many|TRBV6-4|TRBJ1-2|.
CASSESVVDDGYTF
TGTGCCAGCAGTGAATCTGTGGTCGACGATGGCTACACCTTC
>.|TRBV11-2|TRBJ1-2|.
CASSLDRQRYGYTF
TGTGCCAGCAGCTTAGATCGACAGAGGTATGGCTACACCTTC
>.|TRBV2|TRBJ2-5|TRBD2
CASSALLAGGQRDQYF
TGTGCCAGCAGCGCCCTCCTAGCGGGGGGTCAGAGAGACCAGTACTTC
>.|TRBV6-1|TRBJ1-1|.
CASEAGNTEAFF
TGTGCCAGCGAGGCGGGGAACACTGAAGCTTTCTTT
>.|TRBV28|TRBJ2-3|.
CASSSGEWETDTQYF
TGTGCCAGCAGTTCCGGGGAGTGGGAGACAGATACGCAGTATTTT
>many|TRBV30|TRBJ1-3|TRBD1
CAWSVPPDRAAGNTIYF
TGTGCCTGGAGTGTACCCCCGGACAGGGCTGCTGGAAACACCATATATTTT
>.|TRBV18|TRBJ2-6|.
CASSPSGSGANVLAF
TGTGCCAGCTCGCCCTCGGGGTCTGGGGCCAACGTCCTGGCTTTC
>.|TRBV7-6|TRBJ2-7|TRBD1
CASSSRDRGVHEQYF
TGTGCCAGCAGCTCCCGGGACAGGGGTGTCCACGAGCAGTACTTC
>.|TRBV30|TRBJ2-2|TRBD2
CAWSSGDWTGELFF
TGTGCCTGGAGTAGCGGGGATTGGACCGGGGAGCTGTTTTTT
>.|TRBV6-8|TRBJ1-2|.
CASSYFPDSIGSWGYTF
TGTGCCAGTAGTTACTTCCCCGACAGCATAGGAAGTTGGGGCTACACCTTC
>many|TRBV7-9|TRBJ2-2|.
CASNDDRLFF
TGTGCCAGCAACGATGACCGGCTGTTTTTT
>many|TRBV5-4|TRBJ1-2|TRBD1
CASTLTGQGYGYTF
TGTGCCAGCACCTTAACCGGACAGGGGTATGGCTACACCTTC
>many|TRBV9|TRBJ1-5|.
CASSVGGSQPQHF
TGTGCCAGCAGCGTAGGGGGTAGTCAGCCCCAGCATTTT
>many|TRBV10-3|TRBJ1-1|.
CAISESSAVRNEAFF
TGTGCCATCAGTGAGTCGAGCGCTGTTAGGAATGAAGCTTTCTTT
>many|TRBV6-1|TRBJ1-3|.
CATSGSGSGNTIYF
TGTGCCACCTCTGGGTCAGGTTCTGGAAACACCATATATTTT
>many|TRBV30|TRBJ2-3|TRBD1
CAWSVQGKDTQYF
TGTGCCTGGAGTGTACAGGGGAAAGATACGCAGTATTTT
>.|TRBV20-1|TRBJ1-1|TRBD1
CSARRQGNTEAFF
TGCAGTGCTAGAAGACAGGGAAACACTGAAGCTTTCTTT
>many|TRBV2|TRBJ2-1|TRBD2
CASSVHREEQFF
TGTGCCAGCAGTGTCCACCGGGAGGAACAGTTCTTC
>medium-sized|TRBV2|TRBJ1-2|.
CASSEGREGGYTF
TGTGCCAGCAGTGAGGGGAGGGAGGGTGGCTACACCTTC
>.|TRBV20-1|TRBJ2-6|.
CSAPAQSVANVLTF
TGCAGTGCCCCTGCCCAATCTGTGGCCAACGTCCTGACTTTC
>once|TRBV7-6|TRBJ2-7|.
CASSLSYLGEQYF
TGTGCCAGCAGCTTGTCCTATTTAGGGGAGCAGTACTTC
>few|TRBV4-3|TRBJ2-3|.
CASSQDFVGGNTDTQYF
TGCGCCAGCAGCCAAGATTTCGTGGGGGGAAACACAGATACGCAGTATTTT
>.|TRBV12-3/TRBV12-4|TRBJ1-2|TRBD1
CASRNLAPRQGRGGYTF
TGTGCCAGCAGAAACTTAGCCCCACGACAGGGGAGGGGTGGCTACACCTTC
>many|TRBV20-1|TRBJ1-2|.
CSASYTGGYGYTF
TGCAGTGCTAGCTATACCGGGGGATATGGCTACACCTTC
>many|TRBV20-1|TRBJ1-4|.
CSARQGEKLFF
TGCAGTGCTCGGCAGGGTGAAAAACTGTTTTTT
>many|TRBV6-1|TRBJ2-3|.
CASSPTTGPDTQYF
TGTGCCAGCAGTCCGACCACTGGACCAGATACGCAGTATTTT
>many|TRBV11-2|TRBJ2-1|.
CASSLLSSYNEQFF
TGTGCCAGCAGCTTACTGAGCTCCTACAATGAGCAGTTCTTC
>.|TRBV6-2/TRBV6-3|TRBJ2-3|TRBD1
CASSGAPGQLYTDTQYF
TGTGCCAGCAGTGGGGCCCCGGGACAGCTTTACACAGATACGCAGTATTTT
>many|TRBV10-2|TRBJ2-1|TRBD2
CASSALAGGSNEQFF
TGCGCCAGCAGTGCCCTAGCGGGAGGTTCCAATGAGCAGTTCTTC
>.|TRBV19|TRBJ1-5|.
CASSIGRGYSNHPQHF
TGTGCCAGTAGTATAGGCAGGGGATATAGCAATCATCCCCAGCATTTT
>.|TRBV5-6|TRBJ1-1|.
CASSLKRNRVNTEAFF
TGTGCCAGCAGCCTGAAACGAAACAGGGTTAACACTGAAGCTTTCTTT
>.|TRBV5-4|TRBJ2-7|TRBD2
CASSKGTSGWSEQCF
TGTGCCAGCAGCAAAGGGACTAGCGGGTGGTCCGAGCAGTGCTTC
>many|TRBV2|TRBJ2-3|.
CASMAGPSRTDTQYF
TGTGCCAGCATGGCGGGACCGAGTAGGACAGATACGCAGTATTTT
>many|TRBV28|TRBJ2-3|.
CASSSPSEGTDTQYF
TGTGCCAGCAGTTCACCCTCGGAGGGCACAGATACGCAGTATTTT
>few|TRBV7-2|TRBJ2-7|.
CASSSIVGPAYEQYF
TGTGCCAGCAGCTCCATCGTTGGCCCTGCCTACGAGCAGTACTTC
>medium-sized|TRBV6-1|TRBJ1-1|.
CASSRASNTEAFF
TGTGCCAGTTCGAGGGCGTCGAACACTGAAGCTTTCTTT
>many|TRBV2|TRBJ1-5|TRBD1
CTSSPGQGDSNQPQHF
TGTACCAGCAGCCCCGGACAGGGCGATAGCAATCAGCCCCAGCATTTT
>.|TRBV28|TRBJ1-3|TRBD1
CASSRQGAGNTIYF
TGTGCCAGCAGTAGACAGGGAGCTGGAAACACCATATATTTT
>.|TRBV20-1|TRBJ1-2|.
CSARDYGTERENYGYTF
TGCAGTGCTAGAGATTACGGAACAGAAAGGGAGAACTATGGCTACACCTTC
>many|TRBV11-2|TRBJ1-3|.
CASSLFPGSSGNTIYF
TGTGCCAGCAGCTTATTTCCAGGCAGCTCTGGAAACACCATATATTTT
>many|TRBV7-3|TRBJ2-7|.
CASSSTRGKEQYF
TGTGCCAGCAGCTCGACACGGGGGAAAGAGCAGTACTTC
>.|TRBV27|TRBJ2-7|.
CASSFGGEQYF
TGTGCCAGCAGTTTCGGTGGCGAGCAGTACTTC
>medium-sized|TRBV30|TRBJ1-2|TRBD1
CAWSGPGQGYGYTF
TGTGCCTGGAGTGGGCCGGGACAGGGCTATGGCTACACCTTC
>.|TRBV6-6|TRBJ1-6|.
CASSYSLNSHLHF
TGTGCCAGCAGTTACTCCCTCAATTCACACCTCCACTTT
>medium-sized|TRBV11-2|TRBJ2-7|.
CASSLERDTGYEQYF
TGTGCCAGCAGCTTAGAACGGGACACGGGCTACGAGCAGTACTTC
>once|TRBV6-1|TRBJ1-6|.
CASTWTNSPLHF
TGTGCCAGCACATGGACCAATTCACCCCTCCACTTT
>.|TRBV12-3/TRBV12-4|TRBJ2-3|.
CASSLIRTIRTDTQYF
TGTGCCAGCAGTTTAATCAGGACTATTCGCACAGATACGCAGTATTTT
>.|TRBV5-1|TRBJ2-5|TRBD1
CASSYTGGYETQYF
TGCGCCAGCAGCTATACAGGGGGCTATGAGACCCAGTACTTC
>.|TRBV7-6|TRBJ2-7|.
CASIPQGTGYYEQYF
TGTGCCAGCATCCCGCAGGGTACAGGGTACTACGAGCAGTACTTC
>many|TRBV28|TRBJ1-2|.
CASSWAEGLGYTF
TGTGCCAGCAGTTGGGCTGAAGGGTTAGGCTACACCTTC
>.|TRBV29-1|TRBJ2-6|TRBD1
CSVRGQGSGANVLTF
TGCAGCGTTAGGGGACAGGGATCTGGGGCCAACGTCCTGACTTTC
>many|TRBV7-9|TRBJ2-6|.
CASSSSGANVLTF
TGTGCCAGCAGCAGCTCTGGGGCCAACGTCCTGACTTTC
>.|TRBV6-9|TRBJ2-7|.
CASSYSPDAEQYF
TGTGCCAGCAGTTACTCCCCGGACGCCGAGCAGTACTTC
>.|TRBV6-1|TRBJ2-3|TRBD2
CASREGALAGAGGTQYF
TGTGCCAGCAGGGAGGGGGCTCTAGCGGGGGCAGGAGGTACGCAGTATTTT